The clone carrying this TCR beta chain occurred a few times. As yet, its antigen is unknown. Template switching (which added a universal primer site) was used, and cDNA carried unique molecular identifiers. Each CDR3 protein gets one entry after TCRdb re-called the 5' RACE reads with MiXCR. The sample holds some 560,000 distinct CDR3 sequences, 7.5% to 10% seen once. The CDR3 has 16 amino acids. In germline, CDR1 is LNHNV, CDR2 YYDKDF (reference sequence). V was pared by 3 bases and J by 2 bases, with 4 bases of the junction left unmatched. The sample is drawn from a study of identical twins. Findings of the study overall: Fewer insertions characterized abundant cord blood beta clonotypes, whereas memory repertoires showed none. Sequences that were beta out-of-frame showed weaker excess twin sharing.

These sequences were also reported in another study, on yellow fever vaccine responses in identical twins. That report adds: After vaccination, twins' T cell response reportedly seemed partly convergent, partly personalized.

Source material: PBMCs. This receptor was identified in a woman in her late teens or twenties in good health. V and J are TRBV15 and TRBJ2-6; 7 nucleotides line up with TRBD1. CDR3 DNA sequence: TGTGCCACCAGCAGTGCACAGGGGACTGGGGCCAACGTCCTGACTTTC. Translating it yields CATSSAQGTGANVLTF. Variable domain in full (rest from reference TRBV15 and TRBJ2-6): DAMVIQNPRYQVTQFGKPVTLSCSQTLNHNVMYWYQQKSSQAPKLLFHYYDKDFNNEADTPDNFQSRRPNTSFCFLDIRSPGLGDTAMYLCATSSAQGTGANVLTFGAGSRLTVL.